One and the same sample provided the 21 T cell receptor beta chains below, sequenced in a study of T cell changes during pregnancy in multiple sclerosis. The table came from immunoSEQ multiplex PCR; TCRdb's copy has only in-frame clones and leaves some out. The sample lists tens of thousands of clones, roughly 92% occurring once. The source was CD8+ T cells from peripheral blood mononuclear cells, collected in the third trimester of pregnancy. The receptors were sampled from a female donor in good health, enrolled as a control in a pregnancy study.

A single count supports this clone. The chain carries TRBV7-2 and TRBJ2-7; D is perhaps TRBD1 (6 bases). CDR1 SGHTA and CDR2 FQGNSA come from the germline V gene. V lost 5 bases and J lost 4, with 12 bases in between. The CDR3 is made up of 13 amino acids. The CDR3 region is CASSAHRAYEQYF. The CDR3 DNA is TGTGCCAGCAGCGCCCACAGGGCTTACGAGCAGTACTTC.

This clone was recorded once. The DNA for the CDR3 is TGTGCCTCCATGAACAGGGTAGGGACTGAAGCTTTCTTT. This sequence encodes CASMNRVGTEAFF. The chain joins TRBV2 to TRBJ1-1; tentatively, D is TRBD1 (6 bases). Trimming pared 11 bases from V and 5 bases from J, leaving 18 bases between. CDR3 size: 13 residues. The germline gives CDR1 SNHLY, CDR2 FYNNEI. The complete variable domain, with remaining parts taken from reference TRBV2 and TRBJ1-1, reads EPEVTQTPSHQVTQMGQEVILRCVPISNHLYFYWYRQILGQKVEFLVSFYNNEISEKSEIFDDQFSVERPDGSNFTLKIRSTKLEDSAMYFCASMNRVGTEAFFGQGTRLTVV.

The V call is TRBV7-8, the J call TRBJ1-2, with D unresolved. CDR1 and CDR2 from the germline V gene are SGHVS and FQNEAQ. The ends were cut back, 2 bases at V and 0 bases at J, with 10 bases in the middle. The CDR3 contains 15 residues. The CDR3 DNA reads as TGTGCCAGCAGCTTAAGAACAGCTCCTAACTATGGCTACACCTTC. Amino acid sequence: CASSLRTAPNYGYTF. Full variable domain (remainder filled in from reference TRBV7-8 and TRBJ1-2): GAGVSQSPRYKVAKRGQDVALRCDPISGHVSLFWYQQALGQGPEFLTYFQNEAQLDKSGLPSDRFFAERPEGSVSTLKIQRTQQEDSAVYLCASSLRTAPNYGYTFGSGTRLTVV.

V is TRBV29-1 and J is TRBJ2-3, with 7 bases identical to TRBD2. J was trimmed by 6 bases and V by 6 bases; bases with no gene match: 12. Germline lookup yields CDR1 SQVTM and CDR2 ANQGSEA. This CDR3 has 14 amino acids. The CDR3 region is CSVGSARGIDTQYF. The DNA of the CDR3 is TGCAGCGTCGGGAGCGCGCGGGGGATCGATACGCAGTATTTT.

The chain recombines TRBV2 with TRBJ2-7; 7 bases map to TRBD1. The CDR3 consists of 12 residues. Germline CDR1 and CDR2: SNHLY and FYNNEI. V lost 6 bases to trimming and J lost 6 bases; unmatched junction nucleotides: 5. The CDR3 coding sequence is TGTGCCAGCAGGACAGGGCCCTCCGAGCAGTACTTC. This encodes CASRTGPSEQYF.

This rearrangement joins TRBV7-9 to TRBJ1-2, with D perhaps TRBD1 (6 bases). This CDR3 is 13 amino acids long. The V gene lost 0 bases and the J gene lost 6 bases, with 8 bases spanning the gap. Germline V gene data show CDR1 as SEHNR and CDR2 as FQNEAQ (reference sequence). The CDR3 nucleotides read TGTGCCAGCAGCTTAGCCCAGGGGAATGGCTACACCTTC. This encodes CASSLAQGNGYTF.

The CDR3 spells CASSQPLYGNTIYF. CDR3 nucleotides: TGCGCCAGCAGCCAACCGCTCTACGGAAACACCATATATTTT. The rearrangement links TRBV4-3 to TRBJ1-3; D is uncertain. This CDR3 comprises 14 residues. The V and J ends lost 2 bases and 4 bases respectively, with 9 bases between them. Germline V CDR1 and CDR2: LGHNA, YSLEER.

In nucleotides, the CDR3 is TGTGCCAGCGGAGGTATGGGGTTGCATGAGCAGTTCTTC. This codes for CASGGMGLHEQFF. This chain links TRBV27 with TRBJ2-1; TRBD2 is a possible D gene (5 bases). This CDR3 is built from 13 residues. V was pared by 8 bases and J by 8 bases, with 16 bases between. Germline V gives CDR1 MNHEY, CDR2 SMNVEV (reference sequence).

The chain is built from TRBV11-2 and TRBJ1-1, with no clear D. The V gene's germline CDR1 is SGHAT and CDR2 FQNNGV. Trimming removed 2 bases at V and 8 bases at J, with 12 bases between. The CDR3 has 13 amino acids. CDR3 protein: CASSLFGIREAFF. The CDR3 nucleotides are TGTGCCAGCAGCTTATTCGGGATTAGGGAAGCTTTCTTT.

The V call is TRBV4-1, the J call TRBJ2-4; 12 positions agree with TRBD2. Trimming removed 5 bases from V and 7 bases from J; junction bases left unmatched: 9. This CDR3 is built from 16 residues. CDR1 MGHRA and CDR2 YSYEKL come from the germline V gene. Written as DNA, the CDR3 is TGCGCCAGCAGCTCCCGGACTAGCGGGGTAGGGAACATTCAGTACTTC. Translation: CASSSRTSGVGNIQYF.

The chain carries TRBV4-1 and TRBJ2-2; TRBD2 matches 14 bases. V dropped 4 bases and J dropped 6; count of bases not matched to a gene: 4. The germline V gene has CDR1 MGHRA and CDR2 YSYEKL. The CDR3 length is 16 residues. Here the CDR3 DNA reads TGCGCCAGCAGCCGGGCGGGACTAGCGGGGGCCGGGGAGCTGTTTTTT. The encoded protein is CASSRAGLAGAGELFF.

The CDR3 loop is CASNEAGKGDTQYF. CDR3 nucleotides: TGTGCCAGCAATGAAGCAGGGAAGGGAGATACGCAGTATTTT. The chain couples TRBV6-5 to TRBJ2-3; the D gene is possibly TRBD1 (5 bases). Germline V CDR1 and CDR2: MNHEY, SVGAGI. The CDR3 has 14 residues. The V gene lost 7 bases and the J gene lost 5 bases, with 16 bases spanning the gap.

The chain links TRBV15 to TRBJ1-5; 7 bases align to TRBD1. Germline V lookup: CDR1 LNHNV, CDR2 YYDKDF (reference sequence). The CDR3 is 15 residues long. Trimming removed 0 bases from V and 8 bases from J; junction bases left unmatched: 7. In DNA form, the CDR3 reads TGTGCCACCAGCAGAGATTTAGGGACAGTGGAGCCCCAGCATTTT. Translated: CATSRDLGTVEPQHF.

This chain joins TRBV7-8 and TRBJ2-1, with D unclear. V was clipped by 0 bases and J by 0 bases, with 15 bases between them. The CDR3 length is 18 residues. The V gene's germline CDR1 is SGHVS and CDR2 FQNEAQ. The CDR3 sequence is CASSLAPMPLSSYNEQFF. CDR3 sequence (DNA): TGTGCCAGCAGCTTAGCCCCAATGCCCTTGAGCTCCTACAATGAGCAGTTCTTC.

This sequence joins TRBV30 and TRBJ2-7, with TRBD1 as a possible D gene (7 bases). V was trimmed by 1 base and J by 3 bases, leaving 10 bases between them. In germline, CDR1 is GTSNPN, CDR2 SVGIG (reference sequence). The CDR3 covers 13 residues. The CDR3 loop is CAWSAQGGYEQYF. The CDR3, as DNA: TGTGCCTGGAGTGCCCAGGGGGGCTACGAGCAGTACTTC.

The chain has TRBV4-1 and TRBJ2-3, with 10 bases fitting TRBD2. This CDR3 is built from 16 residues. V lost 6 bases to trimming and J lost 8 bases; unmatched junction nucleotides: 14. Germline loops: CDR1 MGHRA, CDR2 YSYEKL. The CDR3 nucleotides are TGCGCCAGCAGGTTCACCGGGACTAGCGAATTTATTACGCAGTATTTT. It encodes CASRFTGTSEFITQYF.

V is TRBV30 and J is TRBJ1-5; D gene unclear. V lost 0 bases and J 0 bases, leaving 6 bases between the germline ends. CDR1 GTSNPN and CDR2 SVGIG come from the germline V gene (reference sequence). CDR3 size: 14 residues. Here the CDR3 DNA reads TGTGCCTGGAGTGTATCCAGTAGCAATCAGCCCCAGCATTTT. Residues: CAWSVSSSNQPQHF.

The V call is TRBV7-9, the J call TRBJ2-7; D is perhaps TRBD1 (6 bases). The CDR3 sequence is 16 residues long. Per the germline V gene, CDR1 is SEHNR and CDR2 is FQNEAQ (reference sequence). The V and J ends lost 6 bases and 4 bases respectively, with 22 bases between them. The CDR3 DNA follows: TGTGCCAGCAGTTTAATAAGACAGGAAGGGATATACGAGCAGTACTTC. As protein: CASSLIRQEGIYEQYF.

V gene TRBV15 combines with J gene TRBJ1-6, with D hard to call. This CDR3 is built from 15 residues. Per germline, CDR1 LNHNV and CDR2 YYDKDF (reference sequence). Between the trimmed V and J ends, which lost 3 bases and 5 bases, there was a span of 11 bases. The CDR3 nucleotides are TGTGCCACCAGCAGTCCTGTACAGAATAATTCACCCCTCCACTTT. Translating gives CATSSPVQNNSPLHF.

The chain recombines TRBV7-9 with TRBJ1-6; D may be TRBD1 (6 bases). V was shortened by 2 bases and J by 9 bases, with 11 bases between the two germline ends. This CDR3 region has 14 residues. Looked up from germline, CDR1 is SEHNR and CDR2 is FQNEAQ (reference sequence). The DNA for the CDR3 is TGTGCCAGCAGCTTAACCAGGGGTCGTTCACCCCTCCACTTT. Protein product: CASSLTRGRSPLHF.

This clone was recorded once. J is TRBJ2-3 and V is TRBV5-1, with 10 bases aligning to TRBD1. Trimming removed 2 bases from V and 3 bases from J; junction bases left unmatched: 6. The CDR3 totals 16 residues. Germline CDR1 SGHRS, CDR2 YFSETQ. The CDR3 nucleotides read TGCGCCAGCAGCTTCACGACAGGGGGCGCGACAGATACGCAGTATTTT. Its protein is CASSFTTGGATDTQYF.